This T cell receptor (beta chain) was obtained from a study of T cell repertoires in cytomegalovirus infection. Study-wide context: Carrying CMV and the relevant HLA type showed in public TCR beta signatures. Study results and caveats: What dominated the ex vivo response were HLA-C-restricted CMV-specific TCR beta clonotypes.

From the reads, TCRdb called clonotypes with MiXCR, one entry per CDR3 protein. The sample holds around 900,000 distinct CDR3 sequences, roughly 31% seen once. The CDR3 totals 14 residues. Germline assignment: CDR1 SEHNR and CDR2 FQNEAQ (reference sequence). Trimming left V 7 bases short and J 7 bases short, with 17 bases between. This clonotype was seen a handful of times. What it binds is not known. The sequence was collected from a human donor in good health (CMV status not recorded). Some clones in this sample may be carry-over from other donors' samples. The sample in question was cultured CD8+ T cells from PBMCs, obtained from culture after CMV antigen stimulation. The V call is TRBV7-9, the J call TRBJ2-1; TRBD2 is a possible D gene (5 bases). CDR3 loop: CASTSGEVRNEQFF. DNA of the CDR3: TGTGCCAGCACCTCCGGGGAAGTACGGAATGAGCAGTTCTTC.